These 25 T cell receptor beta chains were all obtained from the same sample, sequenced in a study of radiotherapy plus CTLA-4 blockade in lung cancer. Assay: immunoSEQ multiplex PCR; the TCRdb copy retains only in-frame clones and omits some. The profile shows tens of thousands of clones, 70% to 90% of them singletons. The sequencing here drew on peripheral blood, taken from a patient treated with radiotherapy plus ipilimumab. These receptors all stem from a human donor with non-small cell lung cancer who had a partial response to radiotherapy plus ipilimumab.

CDR3 in amino acids: CAWSEDRRQPQHF. CDR3 sequence (DNA): TGTGCCTGGAGTGAGGACAGGCGGCAGCCCCAGCATTTT. This sequence joins TRBV30 and TRBJ1-5; 7 bases are shared with TRBD1. The germline V gene has CDR1 GTSNPN and CDR2 SVGIG (reference sequence). The CDR3 has 13 amino acids. Unmatched junction bases numbered 4, after V lost 1 base and J lost 7 bases. The variable domain in full, completed from reference TRBV30 and TRBJ1-5, reads SQTIHQWPATLVQPVGSPLSLECTVEGTSNPNLYWYRQAAGRGLQLLFYSVGIGQISSEVPQNLSASRPQDRQFILSSKKLLLSDSGFYLCAWSEDRRQPQHFGDGTRLSIL.

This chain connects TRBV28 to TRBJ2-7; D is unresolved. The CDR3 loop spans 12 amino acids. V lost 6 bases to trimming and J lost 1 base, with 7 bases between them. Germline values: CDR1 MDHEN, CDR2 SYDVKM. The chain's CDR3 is CASRRRSYEQYF. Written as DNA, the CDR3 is TGTGCCAGCAGGCGAAGATCCTACGAGCAGTACTTC.

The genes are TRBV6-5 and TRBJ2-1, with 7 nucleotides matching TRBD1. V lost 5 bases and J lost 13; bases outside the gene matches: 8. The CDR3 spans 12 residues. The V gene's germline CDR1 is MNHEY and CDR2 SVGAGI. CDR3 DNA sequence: TGTGCCAGCAGTACTCTACAGGGGTCCCAGTTCTTC. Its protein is CASSTLQGSQFF.

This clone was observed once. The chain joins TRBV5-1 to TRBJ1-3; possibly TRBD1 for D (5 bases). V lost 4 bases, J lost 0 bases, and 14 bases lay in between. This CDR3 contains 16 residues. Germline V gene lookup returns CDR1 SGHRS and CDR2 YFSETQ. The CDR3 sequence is CASSPRATDSGNTIYF. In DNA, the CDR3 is TGCGCCAGCAGCCCCAGGGCGACCGACTCTGGAAACACCATATATTTT.

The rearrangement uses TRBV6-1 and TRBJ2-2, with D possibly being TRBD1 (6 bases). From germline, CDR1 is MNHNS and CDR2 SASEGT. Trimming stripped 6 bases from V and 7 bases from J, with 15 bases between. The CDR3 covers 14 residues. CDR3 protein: CASRTGTTNGELFF. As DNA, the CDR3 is TGTGCCAGCAGAACCGGGACAACCAACGGGGAGCTGTTTTTT.

Here the CDR3 DNA reads TGTGCCAGCAGTTTATTGTCGGATGAAAAACTGTTTTTT. Translation gives CASSLLSDEKLFF. This chain uses TRBV28 with TRBJ1-4; D is undetermined. With 1 base removed from V and 6 bases from J, the gap between germline ends came to 6 bases. The V gene's germline CDR1 is MDHEN and CDR2 SYDVKM. The CDR3 is 13 amino acids.

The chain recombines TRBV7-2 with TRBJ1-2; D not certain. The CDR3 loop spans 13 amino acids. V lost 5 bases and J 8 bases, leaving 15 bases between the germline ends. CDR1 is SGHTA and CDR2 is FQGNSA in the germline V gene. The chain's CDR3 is CASSKGGLGGYTF. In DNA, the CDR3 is TGTGCCAGCAGCAAGGGCGGGTTAGGGGGCTACACCTTC. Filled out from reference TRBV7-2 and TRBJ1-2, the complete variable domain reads GAGVSQSPSNKVTEKGKDVELRCDPISGHTALYWYRQSLGQGLEFLIYFQGNSAPDKSGLPSDRFSAERTGGSVSTLTIQRTQQEDSAVYLCASSKGGLGGYTFGSGTRLTVV.

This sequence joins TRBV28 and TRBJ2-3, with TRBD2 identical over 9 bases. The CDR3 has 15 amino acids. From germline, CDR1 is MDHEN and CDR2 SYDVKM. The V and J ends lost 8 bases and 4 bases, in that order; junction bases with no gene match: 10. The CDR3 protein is CASHQLAGASDTQYF. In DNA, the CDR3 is TGTGCCAGCCACCAATTAGCGGGAGCATCAGATACGCAGTATTTT.

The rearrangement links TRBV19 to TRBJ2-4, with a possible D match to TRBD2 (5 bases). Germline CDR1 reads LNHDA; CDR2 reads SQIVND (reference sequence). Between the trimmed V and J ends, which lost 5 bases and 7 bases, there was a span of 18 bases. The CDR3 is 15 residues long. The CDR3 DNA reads TGTGCCAGTAGTCTCTATTCTAGCCGAGGGAACATTCAGTACTTC. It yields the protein CASSLYSSRGNIQYF.

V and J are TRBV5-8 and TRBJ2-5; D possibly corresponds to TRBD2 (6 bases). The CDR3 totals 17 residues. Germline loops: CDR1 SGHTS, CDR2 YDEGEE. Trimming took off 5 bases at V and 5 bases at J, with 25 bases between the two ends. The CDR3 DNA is TGTGCCAGCAGACGGCAGGAGACTAGGCTAGCTGAGGAGACCCAGTACTTC. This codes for CASRRQETRLAEETQYF.

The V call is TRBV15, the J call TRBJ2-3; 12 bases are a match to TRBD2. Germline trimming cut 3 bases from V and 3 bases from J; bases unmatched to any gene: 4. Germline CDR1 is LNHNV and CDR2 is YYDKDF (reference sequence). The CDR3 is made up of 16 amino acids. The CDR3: CATSSQLAGGTDTQYF. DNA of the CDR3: TGTGCCACCAGCAGCCAACTAGCGGGAGGAACAGATACGCAGTATTTT.

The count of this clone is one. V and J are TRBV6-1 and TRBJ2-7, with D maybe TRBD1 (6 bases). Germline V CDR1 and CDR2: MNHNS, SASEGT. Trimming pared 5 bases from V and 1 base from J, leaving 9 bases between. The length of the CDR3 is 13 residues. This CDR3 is CASSRGQSYEQYV. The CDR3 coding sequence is TGTGCCAGCAGTCGCGGACAGTCCTACGAGCAGTACGTC.

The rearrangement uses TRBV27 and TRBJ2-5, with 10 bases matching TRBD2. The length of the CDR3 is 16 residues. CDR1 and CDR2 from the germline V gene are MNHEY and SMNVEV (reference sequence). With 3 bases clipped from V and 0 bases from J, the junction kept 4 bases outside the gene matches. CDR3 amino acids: CASSFHGLADQETQYF. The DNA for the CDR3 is TGTGCCAGCAGTTTCCATGGACTAGCGGACCAAGAGACCCAGTACTTC.

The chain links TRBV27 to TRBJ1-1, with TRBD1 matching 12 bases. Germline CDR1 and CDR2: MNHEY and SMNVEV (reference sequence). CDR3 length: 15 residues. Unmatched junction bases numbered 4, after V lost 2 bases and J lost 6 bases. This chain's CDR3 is CASSLRDRGRPEAFF. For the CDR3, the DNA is TGTGCCAGCAGTTTAAGGGACAGGGGGCGTCCTGAAGCTTTCTTT.

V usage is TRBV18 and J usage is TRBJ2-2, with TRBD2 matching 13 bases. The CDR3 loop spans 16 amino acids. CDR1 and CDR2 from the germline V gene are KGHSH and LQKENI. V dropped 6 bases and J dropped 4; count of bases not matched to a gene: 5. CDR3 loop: CASSRGLAGATGELFF. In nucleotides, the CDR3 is TGTGCCAGCTCTCGCGGACTAGCGGGAGCCACCGGGGAGCTGTTTTTT.

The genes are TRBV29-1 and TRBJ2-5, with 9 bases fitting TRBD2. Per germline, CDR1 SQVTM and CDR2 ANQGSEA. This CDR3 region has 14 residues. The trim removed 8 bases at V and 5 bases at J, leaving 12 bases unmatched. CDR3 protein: CSYSPGLARETQYF. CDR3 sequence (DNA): TGCAGCTACTCTCCGGGACTAGCTAGGGAGACCCAGTACTTC.

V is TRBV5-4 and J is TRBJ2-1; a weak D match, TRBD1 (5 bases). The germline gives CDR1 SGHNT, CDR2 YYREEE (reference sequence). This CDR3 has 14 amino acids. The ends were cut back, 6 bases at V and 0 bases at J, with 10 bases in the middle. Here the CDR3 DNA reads TGTGCCAGCAACAAAGGGGACTCCTACAATGAGCAGTTCTTC. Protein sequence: CASNKGDSYNEQFF.

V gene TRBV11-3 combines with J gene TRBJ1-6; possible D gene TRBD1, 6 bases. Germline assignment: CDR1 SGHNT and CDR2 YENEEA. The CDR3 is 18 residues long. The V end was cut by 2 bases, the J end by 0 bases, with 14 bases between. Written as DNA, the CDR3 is TGTGCCAGCAGCTTAACAGGGCACCAAAGCTCCTATAATTCACCCCTCCACTTT. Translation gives CASSLTGHQSSYNSPLHF.

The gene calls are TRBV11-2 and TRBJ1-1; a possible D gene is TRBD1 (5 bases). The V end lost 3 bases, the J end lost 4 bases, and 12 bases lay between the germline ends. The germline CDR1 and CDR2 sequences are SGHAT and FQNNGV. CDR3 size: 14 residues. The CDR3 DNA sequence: TGTGCCAGCAGCTTGGGAGGGGTTGGCACTGAAGCTTTCTTT. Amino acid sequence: CASSLGGVGTEAFF.

The CDR3 is CASSYSGGTTEAFF. CDR3 nucleotides: TGTGCCAGCAGTTACTCGGGGGGAACGACTGAAGCTTTCTTT. This rearrangement joins TRBV6-5 to TRBJ1-1; D is possibly TRBD1 (5 bases). This CDR3 contains 14 residues. Trimming left V 0 bases short and J 5 bases short, with 10 bases between. Germline-derived CDR1 and CDR2 are MNHEY and SVGAGI.

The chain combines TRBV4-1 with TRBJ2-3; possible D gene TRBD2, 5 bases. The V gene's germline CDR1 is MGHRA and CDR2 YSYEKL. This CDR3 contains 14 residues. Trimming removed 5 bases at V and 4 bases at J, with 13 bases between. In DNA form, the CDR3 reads TGCGCCAGCAGCTTCTCTGAACTAGCAGATACGCAGTATTTT. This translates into CASSFSELADTQYF.

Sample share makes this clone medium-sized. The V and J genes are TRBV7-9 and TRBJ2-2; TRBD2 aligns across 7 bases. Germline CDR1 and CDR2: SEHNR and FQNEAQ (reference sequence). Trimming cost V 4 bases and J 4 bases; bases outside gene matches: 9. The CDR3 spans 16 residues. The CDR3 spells CASSYVGGRTTGELFF. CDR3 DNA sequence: TGTGCCAGCAGCTACGTGGGGGGGAGAACCACCGGGGAGCTGTTTTTT. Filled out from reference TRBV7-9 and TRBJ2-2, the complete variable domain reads DTGVSQNPRHKITKRGQNVTFRCDPISEHNRLYWYRQTLGQGPEFLTYFQNEAQLEKSRLLSDRFSAERPKGSFSTLEIQRTEQGDSAMYLCASSYVGGRTTGELFFGEGSRLTVL.

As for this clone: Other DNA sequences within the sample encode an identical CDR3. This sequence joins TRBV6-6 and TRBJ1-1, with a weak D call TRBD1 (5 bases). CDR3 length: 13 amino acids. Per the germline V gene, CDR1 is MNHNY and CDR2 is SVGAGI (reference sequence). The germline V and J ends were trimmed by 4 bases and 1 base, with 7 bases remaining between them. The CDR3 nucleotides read TGTGCCAGCAGTTCAAGGGGGAACACTGAAGCTTTCTTT. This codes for CASSSRGNTEAFF.

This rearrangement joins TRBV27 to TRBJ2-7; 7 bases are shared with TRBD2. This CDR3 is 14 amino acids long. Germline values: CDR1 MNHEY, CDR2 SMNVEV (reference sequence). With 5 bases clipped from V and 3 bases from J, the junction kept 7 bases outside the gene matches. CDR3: CASSRDYLLYEQYV. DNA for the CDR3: TGTGCCAGCAGTCGGGACTACCTACTCTACGAGCAGTACGTC.

The CDR3 is CASSPQTSGVYEQYF. CDR3 nucleotides: TGCGCCAGCAGCCCCCAGACTAGCGGCGTTTACGAGCAGTACTTC. V and J are TRBV4-1 and TRBJ2-5; 9 nucleotides agree with TRBD2. The J call may be faulty, since TRBJ2-7 better matches the DNA end. The CDR3 is 15 amino acids. CDR1 is MGHRA, CDR2 YSYEKL, per germline.